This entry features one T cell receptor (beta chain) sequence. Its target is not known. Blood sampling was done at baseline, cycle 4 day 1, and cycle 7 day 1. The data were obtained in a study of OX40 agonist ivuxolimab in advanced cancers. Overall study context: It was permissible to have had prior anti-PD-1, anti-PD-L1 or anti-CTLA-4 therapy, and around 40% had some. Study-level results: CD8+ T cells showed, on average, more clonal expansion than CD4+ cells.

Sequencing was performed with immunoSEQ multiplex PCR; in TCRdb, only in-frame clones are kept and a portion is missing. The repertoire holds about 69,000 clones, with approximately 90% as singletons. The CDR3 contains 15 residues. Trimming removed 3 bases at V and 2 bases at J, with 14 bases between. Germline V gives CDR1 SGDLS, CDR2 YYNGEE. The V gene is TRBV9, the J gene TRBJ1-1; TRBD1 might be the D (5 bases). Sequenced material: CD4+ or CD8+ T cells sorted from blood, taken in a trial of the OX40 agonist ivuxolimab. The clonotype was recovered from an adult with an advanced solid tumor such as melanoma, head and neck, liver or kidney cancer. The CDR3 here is CASSAAGSLNTEAFF. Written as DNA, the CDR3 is TGTGCCAGCAGCGCAGCAGGGAGTTTAAACACTGAAGCTTTCTTT. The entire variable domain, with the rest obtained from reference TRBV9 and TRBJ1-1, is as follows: DSGVTQTPKHLITATGQRVTLRCSPRSGDLSVYWYQQSLDQGLQFLIQYYNGEERAKGNILERFSAQQFPDLHSELNLSSLELGDSALYFCASSAAGSLNTEAFFGQGTRLTVV.